The rows below give T cell receptor beta chains drawn from one sample of a study of blood T cell repertoires in COVID-19. The method was immunoSEQ multiplex PCR; TCRdb's version includes in-frame clones alone and lacks a portion of them. The sample yields 100,000 to 130,000 clones, 65% to 80% seen once. The sequencing input was peripheral blood. The receptors derive from a woman aged 40 to 50 with acute or convalescent COVID-19. Both conserved end residues are part of each CDR3. The D gene is left open where the match is weak. Rows give clone size only sometimes, using once, few, many, or a class for an expanded clone.

clone_size	v_call	d_call	j_call	cdr3_aa	cdr3_nt
once	TRBV7-2	TRBD1	TRBJ1-2	CASSVTGTGYGYTF	TGTGCCAGCAGCGTTACCGGGACAGGCTATGGCTACACCTTC
few	TRBV3-1/TRBV3-2	TRBD2	TRBJ2-5	CASRPGGGRETQYF	TGTGCCAGCAGACCCGGGGGGGGCCGAGAGACCCAGTACTTC
.	TRBV4-1	TRBD1	TRBJ1-4	CASSRGTGANEKLFF	TGCGCCAGCAGCCGAGGGACAGGGGCTAATGAAAAACTGTTTTTT
.	TRBV7-9	.	TRBJ2-3	CASSPPFWAGYTDTQYF	TGTGCCAGCAGCCCCCCCTTTTGGGCAGGATACACAGATACGCAGTATTTT
.	TRBV28	TRBD1	TRBJ2-7	CASSLPGQGVFGSYEQYF	TGTGCCAGCAGTTTACCGGGACAGGGAGTATTTGGTTCCTACGAGCAGTACTTC
few	TRBV19	TRBD1	TRBJ1-6	CASSRDRYNSPLHF	TGTGCCAGTAGTCGGGACAGGTATAATTCACCCCTCCACTTT
.	TRBV4-3	TRBD1	TRBJ1-1	CASSPSPGQQNTEAFF	TGCGCCAGCAGCCCCTCCCCGGGACAGCAAAACACTGAAGCTTTCTTT
.	TRBV5-1	.	TRBJ1-1	CASSWGEDGTEAFF	TGCGCCAGCAGCTGGGGGGAGGATGGGACTGAAGCTTTCTTT
.	TRBV6-1	TRBD1	TRBJ1-6	CASSEASGGVYNSPLHF	TGTGCCAGCAGTGAAGCGTCAGGGGGCGTATATAATTCACCCCTCCACTTT
.	TRBV6-4	TRBD1	TRBJ1-2	CASSAEQGRGGYTF	TGTGCCAGCAGTGCCGAACAGGGGCGGGGTGGCTACACCTTC
.	TRBV7-3	.	TRBJ2-2	CASSLMSGANTGELFF	TGTGCCAGCAGCTTAATGTCCGGGGCGAACACCGGGGAGCTGTTTTTT
few	TRBV7-3	.	TRBJ2-6	CASSLGGGGANVLTF	TGTGCCAGCAGCCTAGGTGGCGGTGGGGCCAACGTCCTGACTTTC
.	TRBV6-5	TRBD1	TRBJ1-4	CASSQDRGGEKLFF	TGTGCCAGCAGCCAGGACAGGGGAGGTGAAAAACTGTTTTTT
once	TRBV9	TRBD1	TRBJ1-5	CASSRDSGPQPQHF	TGTGCCAGCAGCCGGGACAGTGGGCCTCAGCCCCAGCATTTT
.	TRBV7-3	.	TRBJ2-7	CASSFRRGYEQYF	TGTGCCAGCAGCTTTCGTAGGGGCTACGAGCAGTACTTC
.	TRBV11-2	.	TRBJ2-2	CASSLPLDTGELFF	TGTGCCAGCAGCCTACCCCTCGACACCGGGGAGCTGTTTTTT
many	TRBV6-6	TRBD1	TRBJ1-2	CASLDRDSKSGGYTF	TGTGCCAGTCTGGACAGGGATAGTAAGTCTGGTGGCTACACCTTC
.	TRBV6-5	.	TRBJ2-7	CASSYRRGLYEQYF	TGTGCCAGCAGTTACCGCCGAGGGTTGTACGAGCAGTACTTC
.	TRBV6-1	TRBD1	TRBJ1-2	CASSEAVQGSYGYTF	TGTGCCAGCAGTGAAGCGGTACAGGGGTCTTATGGCTACACCTTC
.	TRBV7-3	.	TRBJ1-6	CASSPQVDSSSYNSPLHF	TGTGCCAGCAGCCCCCAGGTGGACAGTAGCTCCTATAATTCACCCCTCCACTTT
once	TRBV3-1/TRBV3-2	TRBD1	TRBJ2-3	CASRFTGADTQYF	TGTGCCAGCAGATTCACAGGGGCAGATACGCAGTATTTT
.	TRBV7-6	.	TRBJ2-7	CASSQGRGASYEQYF	TGTGCCAGCAGCCAAGGCAGGGGCGCATCCTACGAGCAGTACTTC
many	TRBV28	TRBD1	TRBJ1-1	CASRIQGAGTEAFF	TGTGCCAGCAGAATACAGGGGGCCGGCACTGAAGCTTTCTTT
.	TRBV7-3	.	TRBJ2-7	CAIGAYEQYF	TGTGCCATAGGGGCCTACGAGCAGTACTTC
few	TRBV4-1	TRBD1	TRBJ1-2	CASSQGSYRTGYYGYTF	TGCGCCAGCAGCCAAGGATCCTATAGGACAGGGTACTATGGCTACACCTTC
once	TRBV9	.	TRBJ1-4	CASSPTPGTNEKLFF	TGTGCCAGCAGCCCGACCCCAGGCACTAATGAAAAACTGTTTTTT
.	TRBV5-1	TRBD1	TRBJ2-7	CASRTGQSSYEQYF	TGCGCCAGCAGGACGGGACAGAGCTCCTACGAGCAGTACTTC
.	TRBV30	TRBD2	TRBJ2-1	CAWTGLAAHNEQFF	TGTGCCTGGACCGGACTAGCGGCGCACAATGAGCAGTTCTTC
.	TRBV11-1	TRBD1	TRBJ1-4	CASSFGQGGNEKLFF	TGTGCCAGCAGCTTCGGACAGGGCGGTAATGAAAAACTGTTTTTT
.	TRBV28	TRBD1	TRBJ1-1	CASRSGTVMNTEAFF	TGTGCCAGCAGGTCTGGGACAGTTATGAACACTGAAGCTTTCTTT
.	TRBV30	TRBD1	TRBJ1-1	CAGDRGSITEAFF	TGTGCCGGCGACAGGGGTTCGATCACTGAAGCTTTCTTT
.	TRBV3-1/TRBV3-2	TRBD1	TRBJ1-1	CASSQEQGRTEAFF	TGTGCCAGCAGCCAAGAACAGGGGCGCACTGAAGCTTTCTTT
.	TRBV7-9	TRBD1	TRBJ2-1	CASRAPRRTGAYNEQFF	TGTGCCAGCAGGGCCCCCCGTAGGACAGGGGCCTACAATGAGCAGTTCTTC
.	TRBV12-3/TRBV12-4	TRBD1	TRBJ1-1	CASSFGAGQFAFF	TGTGCCAGCAGTTTTGGCGCGGGACAGTTCGCTTTCTTT
.	TRBV14	TRBD2	TRBJ2-5	CASSLLAGAETQYF	TGTGCCAGCAGCCTCCTAGCGGGGGCTGAGACCCAGTACTTC
.	TRBV4-1	TRBD2	TRBJ2-6	CASSRGLAGSSGANVLTF	TGCGCCAGCAGCCGGGGACTAGCGGGGTCCTCTGGGGCCAACGTCCTGACTTTC
once	TRBV4-3	.	TRBJ2-2	CASSQEAGTGELFF	TGCGCCAGCAGCCAAGAGGCAGGCACCGGGGAGCTGTTTTTT
.	TRBV11-2	TRBD1	TRBJ1-5	CASSPTGALNQPQHF	TGTGCCAGCAGTCCTACAGGGGCCCTCAATCAGCCCCAGCATTTT
.	TRBV7-2	.	TRBJ2-5	CASSPRRDLQETQYF	TGTGCCAGCAGCCCTAGGAGAGACTTACAAGAGACCCAGTACTTC
once	TRBV28	.	TRBJ1-2	CASSLTGRDYGYTF	TGTGCCAGCAGTCTTACAGGGAGGGACTATGGCTACACCTTC
.	TRBV6-5	.	TRBJ2-2	CASKRQLNTGELFF	TGTGCCAGCAAAAGACAGCTTAACACCGGGGAGCTGTTTTTT
.	TRBV5-1	.	TRBJ2-6	CASSLAVTSGANVLTF	TGCGCCAGCAGCTTGGCAGTTACCTCTGGGGCCAACGTCCTGACTTTC
.	TRBV28	.	TRBJ1-1	CASTGRTEAFF	TGTGCCAGCACCGGGAGGACTGAAGCTTTCTTT
once	TRBV2	.	TRBJ2-5	CASSEMSSRETQYF	TGTGCCAGCAGTGAAATGAGTAGCCGAGAGACCCAGTACTTC
.	TRBV7-3	.	TRBJ1-1	CASSLDRWQAEAFF	TGTGCCAGCAGCCTCGACAGGTGGCAAGCTGAAGCTTTCTTT
.	TRBV7-9	TRBD2	TRBJ2-1	CASSAASGAYNEQFF	TGTGCCAGCAGCGCCGCTAGCGGGGCTTACAATGAGCAGTTCTTC
.	TRBV6-5	.	TRBJ1-1	CVSSGGAEAFF	TGTGTCAGCAGCGGGGGAGCTGAAGCTTTCTTT
.	TRBV4-2	TRBD1	TRBJ2-2	CASSRTGVGELFF	TGTGCCAGCAGCCGGACAGGGGTCGGGGAGCTGTTTTTT
few	TRBV5-1	.	TRBJ1-4	CASSLQADNEKLFF	TGCGCCAGCAGCTTACAGGCAGATAATGAAAAACTGTTTTTT
.	TRBV11-2	TRBD1	TRBJ1-3	CASSLQLGQAFSGNTIYF	TGTGCCAGCAGCTTACAACTGGGACAGGCGTTCTCTGGAAACACCATATATTTT
few	TRBV5-1	.	TRBJ1-2	CASSSSGYDGYTF	TGCGCCAGCAGCTCCTCAGGGTACGATGGCTACACCTTC
.	TRBV27	.	TRBJ2-3	CASSYERGGDTQYF	TGTGCCAGCAGTTATGAAAGGGGGGGAGATACGCAGTATTTT
.	TRBV12-5	TRBD2	TRBJ2-7	CASGPGTSWDLGAYEQYF	TGTGCTAGTGGTCCCGGGACTAGCTGGGACCTCGGGGCCTACGAGCAGTACTTC